This TCR beta chain came from a study of T cell repertoires in cytomegalovirus infection. Study summary: A matching HLA type, together with CMV infection, was signaled by public TCR beta signatures.

V gave up 5 bases and J gave up 4 bases; unmatched junction bases: 11. The CDR3 sequence is 16 residues long. Germline assignment: CDR1 MNHNS and CDR2 SASEGT. TCRdb re-called the reads with MiXCR, one entry per CDR3 protein. The table records 150,000 to 200,000 distinct CDR3 sequences, roughly 20% of them present only once. This clonotype was counted at least ten times. Its specificity is unknown. Notes on the study in general: The cumulative frequency of public TCR beta families identified carriers of CMV plus the relevant HLA. The ex vivo response showed dominance by HLA-C-restricted CMV-specific TCR beta clonotypes.

The rearrangement uses TRBV6-1 and TRBJ1-2; 9 bases fit TRBD1. The receptor's source is a human donor in good health (CMV status not recorded). Some clones in this sample may be carry-over from other donors' samples. The specimen sequenced was PBMCs. The CDR3 reads CASSQEQGAYGYGYTF. CDR3 in DNA: TGTGCCAGCAGTCAGGAACAGGGGGCGTATGGCTATGGCTACACCTTC.